Listed below are T cell receptor beta chains from one sample, sequenced in a study of control samples from healthy donors and cancer patients. Produced via immunoSEQ multiplex PCR; TCRdb's table is partial and in-frame only. Of some 130,000 clones in the sample, about 92% were seen once. The sequencing input was blood. The receptors derive from a woman in her fifties or sixties in good health. Each CDR3 is given with its conserved first and last residue. A D gene is named only where the DNA matches it firmly. Some rows mark clone size as missing; the rest say once, few, many or name a class of expanded clone.

J	D	V	length	size	CDR3	DNA
TRBJ1-2	NA	TRBV19	14	NA	CASRLGAATYGYTF	TGTGCCAGCAGATTGGGGGCAGCCACCTATGGCTACACCTTC
TRBJ2-1	TRBD2	TRBV15	17	NA	CATSIDLAEAAYNEQFF	TGTGCCACCAGCATTGACCTAGCGGAGGCAGCCTACAATGAGCAGTTCTTC
TRBJ2-2	TRBD2	TRBV7-9	16	NA	CASSLGLAVNTGELFF	TGTGCCAGCAGCCTCGGACTAGCGGTGAACACCGGGGAGCTGTTTTTT
TRBJ1-5	NA	TRBV18	14	NA	CASSPQGSNQPQHF	TGTGCCAGCTCACCACAGGGTAGCAATCAGCCCCAGCATTTT
TRBJ1-5	NA	TRBV12-3/TRBV12-4	13	NA	CASRRDFGQPQHF	TGTGCCAGCAGACGGGACTTCGGTCAGCCCCAGCATTTT
TRBJ1-5	TRBD1	TRBV7-4	17	NA	CASSSNKRGRSNQPQHF	TGTGCCAGCAGCTCTAATAAGAGGGGGCGCAGCAATCAGCCCCAGCATTTT
TRBJ2-1	TRBD1	TRBV30	13	NA	CAGSGTDYNEQFF	TGTGCCGGTTCCGGGACAGACTACAATGAGCAGTTCTTC
TRBJ2-2	NA	TRBV6-5	16	few	CASSYLEGVNTGELFF	TGTGCCAGCAGTTACCTGGAGGGGGTGAACACCGGGGAGCTGTTTTTT
TRBJ1-3	NA	TRBV5-1	15	NA	CASSLSGARGNTIYF	TGCGCCAGCAGCTTGTCAGGGGCTAGGGGAAACACCATATATTTT
TRBJ2-7	NA	TRBV11-2	16	NA	CASSDPGLSLSYEQYF	TGTGCCAGCAGCGACCCGGGATTATCCCTCTCCTACGAGCAGTACTTC
TRBJ2-5	NA	TRBV5-1	13	NA	CASSLVRERTQYF	TGCGCCAGCAGCTTGGTGAGGGAACGGACCCAGTACTTC
TRBJ2-1	NA	TRBV6-5	13	NA	CASSYFGWDEQFF	TGTGCCAGCAGTTACTTCGGTTGGGATGAGCAGTTCTTC
TRBJ2-1	TRBD2	TRBV6-5	13	once	CASTPGGLNEQFF	TGTGCCAGCACCCCGGGAGGGCTCAATGAGCAGTTCTTC
TRBJ1-1	TRBD1	TRBV12-3/TRBV12-4	12	NA	CASSTGTGSPFF	TGTGCCAGCAGCACCGGGACAGGGTCGCCTTTCTTT
TRBJ1-6	NA	TRBV10-3	13	NA	CAISAGGTSPLHF	TGTGCCATCAGTGCTGGCGGAACCTCACCCCTCCACTTT